This TCR beta chain appears in the sequencing data of a study of blood T cell repertoires in COVID-19. Study in general: Specimens from acute and convalescent COVID-19 originated in the United States, Italy and Spain. Sample material is recorded as cDNA or gDNA derived from T cells, B-cell-depleted T cells, or PBMCs.

The data were produced by immunoSEQ multiplex PCR, yet TCRdb's version contains in-frame clones alone and is incomplete. The repertoire holds about 240,000 clones, with 75% to 85% as singletons. The source material was peripheral blood. The sequence was obtained from a woman aged 55-70 years with active or convalescent COVID-19.

In nucleotides, the CDR3 is TGTGCCAGTAGTAAGGGACAGGCAAGCACAGATACGCAGTATTTT. Its translation: CASSKGQASTDTQYF. The genes are TRBV19 and TRBJ2-3, with 8 bases matching TRBD1. This CDR3 contains 15 residues. The trim removed 4 bases at V and 0 bases at J, leaving 3 bases unmatched. The germline gives CDR1 LNHDA, CDR2 SQIVND (reference sequence).